The next 21 T cell receptor beta chains were all read from a single sample in a study of T-cell reconstitution after alpha-beta-depleted transplantation in children. TCRbeta library construction was performed incorporating unique molecular identifiers. TCRdb processed the PCR reads anew with MiXCR; each CDR3 protein has one entry. The table has almost 500,000 distinct CDR3 sequences, approximately 12% seen once. The specimen was PBMCs from the stem cell graft donor, collected from the stem cell graft. All receptors derive from a human donor who donated a stem cell graft to a child with combined immunodeficiency.

This clonotype was observed a handful of times. V usage is TRBV4-3 and J usage is TRBJ2-2; the D gene is possibly TRBD1 (5 bases). V was trimmed by 0 bases and J by 6 bases, leaving 17 bases between them. Germline V gene data show CDR1 as LGHNA and CDR2 as YSLEER. This CDR3 spans 17 amino acids. The CDR3 loop reads CASSQDLRALVAGELFF. In DNA form, the CDR3 reads TGCGCCAGCAGCCAAGACCTCAGGGCCCTGGTCGCCGGGGAGCTGTTTTTT.

The chain is built from TRBV7-9 and TRBJ2-1; possibly TRBD1 for D (5 bases). Germline CDR1 is SEHNR and CDR2 is FQNEAQ (reference sequence). Trimming shortened V by 5 bases and J by 7 bases, and 12 bases separated the two germline ends. This CDR3 is 13 amino acids long. This CDR3 reads CASSPTGWNEQFF. In DNA, the CDR3 is TGTGCCAGCAGCCCAACAGGCTGGAATGAGCAGTTCTTC.

This clonotype was seen ten or more times. The rearrangement uses TRBV20-1 and TRBJ1-5; D gene uncertain. CDR1 is DFQATT and CDR2 is SNEGSKA in the germline V gene (reference sequence). Trimming took off 2 bases at V and 0 bases at J, with 14 bases between the two ends. The CDR3 totals 16 residues. CDR3 coding DNA: TGCAGTGCTAGATTACGGACCGCGAATAGCAATCAGCCCCAGCATTTT. As protein: CSARLRTANSNQPQHF.

This clonotype was recorded many times. The chain combines TRBV7-9 with TRBJ2-2; tentative D call: TRBD2 (7 bases). Trimming left V 3 bases short and J 16 bases short, with 15 bases between. Germline CDR1 is SEHNR and CDR2 is FQNEAQ (reference sequence). CDR3 size: 12 residues. In DNA form, the CDR3 reads TGTGCCAGCAGCTTCGGAGACGGGGGGCAGTTTTTT. It codes for CASSFGDGGQFF.

This clonotype was counted a few times. J is TRBJ1-5 and V is TRBV27; possible D gene TRBD1, 6 bases. V was clipped by 5 bases and J by 6 bases, with 14 bases between them. The CDR3 covers 14 residues. Germline CDR1 is MNHEY and CDR2 is SMNVEV (reference sequence). In nucleotides, the CDR3 is TGTGCCAGCAGTCCGGGACACGTCAGTCAGCCCCAGCATTTT. This encodes CASSPGHVSQPQHF.

In this sample, this clonotype turned up many times. This chain uses TRBV29-1 with TRBJ2-2, with TRBD2 as a possible D gene (6 bases). The germline V gene encodes CDR1 SQVTM and CDR2 ANQGSEA. The CDR3 is 14 amino acids. Trimming removed 7 bases from V and 6 bases from J, with 18 bases in between. CDR3 sequence: CSAYGGEGSGELFF. Here the CDR3 DNA reads TGCAGCGCCTATGGAGGGGAAGGGTCCGGGGAGCTGTTTTTT.

This clonotype was counted between two and nine times. A much larger clone differs by one base, so this may be a read error. The chain has TRBV28 and TRBJ1-1; no definite D call. From germline, CDR1 is MDHEN and CDR2 SYDVKM. V lost 1 base and J 1 base, leaving 4 bases between the germline ends. The CDR3 totals 13 residues. The CDR3 loop is CASSLLSNTEAFF. The CDR3 DNA follows: TGTGCCAGCAGTTTATTGTCGAACACTGAAGCTTTCTTT. Complete variable domain (other parts from reference TRBV28 and TRBJ1-1): DVKVTQSSRYLVKRTGEKVFLECVQDMDHENMFWYRQDPGLGLRLIYFSYDVKMKEKGDIPEGYSVSREKKERFSLILESASTNQTSMYLCASSLLSNTEAFFGQGTRLTVV.

This clonotype was counted ten times or more. This sequence joins TRBV20-1 and TRBJ2-3; TRBD2 is a possible D gene (6 bases). Looked up from germline, CDR1 is DFQATT and CDR2 is SNEGSKA (reference sequence). V was cut by 5 bases and J by 6 bases, with 21 bases left in between. This CDR3 is built from 15 residues. The CDR3 nucleotides read TGCAGTGCTCCTACCCTCCTACTAGCTCCCGATACGCAGTATTTT. Translated, it gives CSAPTLLLAPDTQYF.

The rearrangement uses TRBV6-4 and TRBJ2-3; 11 bases match TRBD2. CDR3 length: 16 residues. Germline V gives CDR1 MRHNA, CDR2 SNTAGT. J gave up 6 bases and V 6 bases, and 11 bases lay outside the gene matches. The CDR3 sequence is CASSVLAGGLSDTQYF. The CDR3 DNA reads as TGTGCCAGCAGCGTGCTAGCGGGAGGACTTTCGGATACGCAGTATTTT.

The gene calls are TRBV14 and TRBJ2-1; D gene uncertain. V lost 3 bases to trimming and J lost 0 bases, with 12 bases between them. CDR3 length: 16 amino acids. CDR1 SGHDN and CDR2 FVKESK come from the germline V gene. CDR3 sequence (DNA): TGTGCCAGCAGCCAGGGTATCGGAGTCTCCTACAATGAGCAGTTCTTC. Its translation: CASSQGIGVSYNEQFF.

This clonotype came up a few times. The chain joins TRBV12-3 or TRBV12-4 to TRBJ2-7, with D possibly matching TRBD1 (6 bases). Trimming removed 5 bases at V and 6 bases at J, with 14 bases between. The length of the CDR3 is 13 residues. The CDR3 DNA sequence: TGTGCCAGCAGTACACAGGGTGGCTCCGAGCAGTACTTC. Translating it yields CASSTQGGSEQYF.

This clonotype was counted at least ten times. This chain uses TRBV24-1 with TRBJ2-1, with 7 bases that match TRBD1. The CDR3 consists of 16 residues. Germline trimming cut 4 bases from V and 0 bases from J; bases unmatched to any gene: 5. Germline V gene data show CDR1 as KGHDR and CDR2 as SFDVKD. The CDR3 spells CATSDYTGASYNEQFF. The CDR3 nucleotides read TGTGCCACCAGTGACTATACAGGGGCCTCCTACAATGAGCAGTTCTTC.

This clonotype showed up many times. The chain recombines TRBV29-1 with TRBJ2-3; possibly TRBD2 for D (6 bases). The V end lost 1 base, the J end lost 6 bases, and 14 bases lay between the germline ends. The CDR3 consists of 14 residues. Germline lookup yields CDR1 SQVTM and CDR2 ANQGSEA. DNA of the CDR3: TGCAGCGTTGAAGGACGTCTAGCGTTCGATACGCAGTATTTT. This translates into CSVEGRLAFDTQYF.

This clonotype was detected ten times or more. V is TRBV25-1 and J is TRBJ2-3; 8 nucleotides agree with TRBD2. The CDR3 extends over 16 amino acids. The V gene end was trimmed by 2 bases and the J gene end by 2 bases; junction bases not matched to a gene: 6. Looked up from germline, CDR1 is MGHDK and CDR2 is SYGVNS. The CDR3 DNA reads as TGTGCCAGCAGTGAAGTGGTAGCGGGGCCCACAGATACGCAGTATTTT. Translating gives CASSEVVAGPTDTQYF.

This clonotype was counted many times. V usage is TRBV27 and J usage is TRBJ2-1; D not resolved. Deletions cut 5 bases from V and 2 bases from J, with 16 bases between. Germline lookup yields CDR1 MNHEY and CDR2 SMNVEV (reference sequence). The CDR3 contains 16 residues. The DNA of the CDR3 is TGTGCCAGCAGTCCACCCGCTGCGTGGCCCTACAATGAGCAGTTCTTC. Translating it yields CASSPPAAWPYNEQFF.

This chain joins TRBV20-1 and TRBJ2-7; a possible D gene is TRBD1 (5 bases). This CDR3 comprises 16 residues. The V end lost 3 bases, the J end lost 2 bases, and 20 bases lay between the germline ends. The germline gives CDR1 DFQATT, CDR2 SNEGSKA (reference sequence). The CDR3 DNA is TGCAGTGCTAGTCTCGAAGGTTGGGGCATCCCCTACGAGCAGTACTTC. Protein sequence: CSASLEGWGIPYEQYF.

This clonotype was seen many times. V and J are TRBV7-6 and TRBJ1-1; D uncertain. V lost 3 bases to trimming and J lost 0 bases, with 5 bases between them. Germline V gene sequence: CDR1 SGHVS, CDR2 FNYEAQ. This CDR3 has 13 amino acids. The chain's CDR3 is CASSFRVNTEAFF. Written as DNA, the CDR3 is TGTGCCAGCAGCTTCCGCGTGAACACTGAAGCTTTCTTT.

This clonotype turned up a few times. V is TRBV7-9 and J is TRBJ2-6; D is ambiguous. Germline V gene sequence: CDR1 SEHNR, CDR2 FQNEAQ (reference sequence). Trimming cost V 1 base and J 12 bases, with 13 bases left between them. The CDR3 length is 14 residues. The CDR3 nucleotides are TGTGCCAGCAGCTTAGATTTGGCGACGGGCGTCCTGACTTTC. Translation: CASSLDLATGVLTF.

At least ten counts were recorded for this clonotype. This chain joins TRBV29-1 and TRBJ2-3, with a possible D match to TRBD1 (5 bases). The V end lost 6 bases, the J end lost 2 bases, and 15 bases lay between the germline ends. The V gene's germline CDR1 is SQVTM and CDR2 ANQGSEA. This CDR3 contains 14 residues. This CDR3 reads CSVRTRTHTDTQYF. CDR3 nucleotides: TGCAGCGTCCGAACCCGGACACACACAGATACGCAGTATTTT.

This clonotype was picked up one time. The chain carries TRBV4-2 and TRBJ2-3, with TRBD2 matching 7 bases. V gave up 4 bases and J gave up 6 bases; unmatched junction bases: 10. The CDR3 is 15 amino acids. Germline CDR1 reads LGHNA; CDR2 reads YNFKEQ. CDR3 sequence (DNA): TGTGCCAGCAGCCCCGATCGTTGGCGGGGGGATACGCAGTATTTT. The encoded protein is CASSPDRWRGDTQYF.

This clonotype occurred a few times. The V gene is TRBV12-5, the J gene TRBJ2-6, with D possibly being TRBD1 (5 bases). CDR1 is LGHNT and CDR2 is FRNRAP in the germline V gene. This CDR3 has 17 amino acids. The V end lost 3 bases, the J end lost 3 bases, and 15 bases lay between the germline ends. CDR3 in amino acids: CASGFSTEENGANVLTF. The CDR3 coding sequence is TGTGCTAGTGGTTTCTCGACAGAGGAAAATGGGGCCAACGTCCTGACTTTC.